This entry features one T cell receptor (beta chain) sequence. This CDR3 region has 18 residues. CDR1 is SGHRS and CDR2 is YFSETQ in the germline V gene. V was pared by 0 bases and J by 0 bases, with 16 bases between. The data were obtained in a study of glioma-infiltrating T cells. Using RNA template, CDR3s of TCR alpha and beta were amplified with iRepertoire arm-PCR. Each CDR3 protein is one row after TCRdb ran MiXCR on the multiplex PCR reads. The data contain roughly 190,000 distinct CDR3 sequences, 32% of them singletons. The chain employs TRBV5-1 and TRBJ2-1; maybe TRBD2 (6 bases). Sequenced input: glioma tissue, nonneoplastic brain tissue, or PBMCs (not recorded which). The sequence was obtained from a human donor with low-grade glioma or glioblastoma, undergoing nonglioma brain surgery, or in good health (not recorded which). CDR3 residues: CASSLVTLAVRSYNEQFF. The CDR3 bases are TGCGCCAGCAGCTTGGTAACTTTAGCGGTTCGCTCCTACAATGAGCAGTTCTTC.